The rows below give T cell receptor beta chains drawn from one sample of a study of Tregs in tolerant kidney transplant recipients. These TCRs' antigens remain unknown. TCRdb keeps only in-frame clones here, not all; method: immunoSEQ multiplex PCR. The data hold 15,000 to 17,000 clones, with 45% to 55% observed a single time. The sample was CD4+ T cells from blood cultured with allogeneic cells, taken before the transplant. The receptors were sampled from a human patient who received a combined kidney and bone marrow transplant. CDR3s include the opening cysteine and the closing phenylalanine or tryptophan. D genes are given only for firm matches. The size entry is marked missing in some rows and otherwise reads once, few, many or a size class.

TRBV7-2	NA	TRBJ2-1	TRBD2	TGTGCCAGCAGCTTGGGACTAGCGGGAAATGGCAATGAGCAGTTCTTC	CASSLGLAGNGNEQFF
TRBV19	few	TRBJ2-1	NA	TGTGCCAGTAGACAAGTGGACAGATCGGGTGAGCAGTTCTTC	CASRQVDRSGEQFF
TRBV5-1	few	TRBJ2-3	TRBD2	TGCGCCAGCAGCTTGGTGACTAGCGGGTGGGGCACAGATACGCAGTATTTT	CASSLVTSGWGTDTQYF
TRBV5-1	few	TRBJ2-6	NA	TGCGCCAGCAGCCATCACAGGGCTGGGGCCAACGTCCTGACTTTC	CASSHHRAGANVLTF
TRBV7-2	NA	TRBJ1-1	TRBD1	TGTGCCAGCAGCCCACCGGACAGGTTCCACACTGAAGCTTTCTTT	CASSPPDRFHTEAFF
TRBV5-1	NA	TRBJ2-1	TRBD1	TGCGCCAGCAGCCCTCAGGGACAGGACTACAATGAGCAGTTCTTC	CASSPQGQDYNEQFF
TRBV7-2	NA	TRBJ2-7	TRBD1	TGTGCCAGCAGCTTTGGGACAGGGGGCGCGGGGTACGAGCAGTACTTC	CASSFGTGGAGYEQYF
TRBV6-5	NA	TRBJ2-7	TRBD2	TGTGCCAGCAGTGGGGAGGGCGCCATCCAGTACTTC	CASSGEGAIQYF
TRBV4-1	NA	TRBJ1-5	TRBD1	TGCGCCAGCAGCCAAGATCAGGGGGGCAATCAGCCCCAGCATTTT	CASSQDQGGNQPQHF
TRBV18	once	TRBJ2-5	NA	TGTGCCAGCTCAGCGGGGAACCAAGAGACCCAGTACTTC	CASSAGNQETQYF
TRBV11-2	few	TRBJ2-3	NA	TGTGCCAGCAGCTTAGCAGGGATCGGCACAGATACGCAGTATTTT	CASSLAGIGTDTQYF
TRBV19	NA	TRBJ2-7	NA	TGTGCCAGTAGTCGCCGGAACGCGGGCCACGAGCAGTACTTC	CASSRRNAGHEQYF
TRBV9	NA	TRBJ2-3	NA	TGTGCCAGCAGTCGGGAATGGGTAGATACGCAGTATTTT	CASSREWVDTQYF
TRBV7-9	once	TRBJ2-7	TRBD2	TGTGCCAGCAGCTTATTTGCGGGGGACTCCTACGAGCAGTACTTC	CASSLFAGDSYEQYF
TRBV4-2	few	TRBJ2-7	NA	TGTGCCAGCAGCCGTGGAGGTCCTCGCGAGCAGTACTTC	CASSRGGPREQYF
TRBV7-2	few	TRBJ1-2	TRBD1	TGCGCCAGCAGCCCCAGCAGGGACAGGGTTGGCTACACCTTC	CASSPSRDRVGYTF
TRBV28	NA	TRBJ1-4	TRBD1	TGTGCCAGCAGTCCTCCAGGGGGTCTTGAAAAACTGTTTTTT	CASSPPGGLEKLFF
TRBV2	NA	TRBJ1-2	TRBD1	TGTGCCAGCCAACCCACATCTTGGGACAGTGTCCCCAATAACTATGGCTACACCTTC	CASQPTSWDSVPNNYGYTF
TRBV30	NA	TRBJ1-2	NA	TGTGCCTGGAGTGTGGACAGCGGCTACACCTTC	CAWSVDSGYTF
TRBV7-2	NA	TRBJ2-1	NA	TGTGCCAGCAGCTGGGGACTTAGGCGTTACAATGAGCAGTTCTTC	CASSWGLRRYNEQFF
TRBV9	NA	TRBJ1-1	TRBD1	TGTGCCAGCAGCCCCTGGGACAGGGGAAACACTGAAGCTTTCTTT	CASSPWDRGNTEAFF
TRBV5-1	NA	TRBJ2-3	NA	TGCGCCAGCAGCCGCCTGCGGGGTACGCAGTATTTT	CASSRLRGTQYF
TRBV10-1	NA	TRBJ1-4	NA	TGCGCCAGCAGTGAGCCCCCAGGCGAAAAACTGTTTTTT	CASSEPPGEKLFF
TRBV4-3	NA	TRBJ2-3	NA	TGCGCCAGCAGCCAAGAAAGCGCTAGCACAGATACGCAGTATTTT	CASSQESASTDTQYF
TRBV4-2	NA	TRBJ2-1	NA	TGTGCCAGCAGCCTCCGGGGGAGAGCAGCGTTTAATGAGCAGTTCTTC	CASSLRGRAAFNEQFF
TRBV5-4	NA	TRBJ2-1	TRBD2	TGTGCCAGCAGCTTTTGGTTAGCGGGAGGAGGTGAGCAGTTCTTC	CASSFWLAGGGEQFF
TRBV5-1	NA	TRBJ2-1	TRBD2	TGCGCCAGCAGCCTCGCGGGACTAGCGGGGTACAATGAGCAGTTCTTC	CASSLAGLAGYNEQFF
TRBV30	few	TRBJ2-7	TRBD1	TGTGCCTGGACGGGACAGGACTCCTACGAGCAGTACTTC	CAWTGQDSYEQYF
TRBV15	NA	TRBJ2-3	TRBD2	TGTGCCACCAGCCCACACATGGGACTAGCGGGAACAGATACGCAGTATTTT	CATSPHMGLAGTDTQYF
TRBV19	NA	TRBJ2-6	NA	TGTGCCAGTAGTCCGATATCGACTGCAAGGGCCAACGTCCTGACTTTC	CASSPISTARANVLTF
TRBV4-1	NA	TRBJ1-2	NA	TGCGCCAGCAGCCAAGGGTCAGGGTGGTACTATGGCTACACCTTC	CASSQGSGWYYGYTF
TRBV11-2	NA	TRBJ2-4	NA	TGTGCCAGCAGCTTAGGGGGCAGGGGAAACATTCAGTACTTC	CASSLGGRGNIQYF
TRBV7-9	NA	TRBJ2-2	NA	TGTGCCAGCAGACCTGGATTTAGAAGGAGGGACACCGGGGAGCTGTTTTTT	CASRPGFRRRDTGELFF
TRBV7-9	NA	TRBJ2-7	TRBD1	TGTGCCAGCAGCATGGGACAGGGGACGCACTACGAGCAGTACTTC	CASSMGQGTHYEQYF
TRBV19	few	TRBJ1-2	TRBD1	TGTGCCAGTCAGGGGGCGTTTGGCTACACCTTC	CASQGAFGYTF
TRBV2	NA	TRBJ2-1	NA	TGTGCCAGCAGTACGACAGGGCAGTTCTTC	CASSTTGQFF
TRBV6-5	NA	TRBJ1-2	NA	TGTGCCAGCAGTTTCAGGGGTGGCTATGGCTACACCTTC	CASSFRGGYGYTF
TRBV4-3	NA	TRBJ2-1	NA	TGCGCCAGCAGCCCCGGGGTATCCTACAATGAGCAGTTCTTC	CASSPGVSYNEQFF
TRBV5-1	NA	TRBJ2-3	TRBD2	TGCGCCAGCAGCGTGGTTCGGGTGGCGGGAGGATCTAGCACAGATACGCAGTATTTT	CASSVVRVAGGSSTDTQYF
TRBV7-8	NA	TRBJ2-1	NA	TGTGCCAGCAGCTTAGACAGGGTAACTGTTGTTGAGCAGTTCTTC	CASSLDRVTVVEQFF
TRBV5-6	few	TRBJ2-7	TRBD2	TGTGCCAGCAGCCTCCCTCGGATTGGCGGGGGGGCATCGTACGAGCAGTACTTC	CASSLPRIGGGASYEQYF
TRBV7-2	few	TRBJ1-2	TRBD1	TGTGCCAGCAGCCGACAGGGGAAGGGCTACACCTTC	CASSRQGKGYTF
TRBV7-2	few	TRBJ1-5	NA	TGTGCCAGCAGTTCAGACGGGCAGCCCCAGCATTTT	CASSSDGQPQHF
TRBV30	few	TRBJ2-2	NA	TGTGCCCGAACGACGGGATCCCTGATATCGAACACCGGGGAGCTGTTTTTT	CARTTGSLISNTGELFF
TRBV7-9	NA	TRBJ2-7	TRBD2	TGTGCCAGCAGGGTAGCGGGAGGGACCTCCGAGCAGTACTTC	CASRVAGGTSEQYF
TRBV2	medium-sized	TRBJ1-2	NA	TGTGCCAGCAGTGGGCTTCGAACCGACTATGGCTACACCTTC	CASSGLRTDYGYTF
TRBV20-1	few	TRBJ1-2	NA	TGCAGTGCTAGAGATTCGGATTCGGGGAACTTC	CSARDSDSGNF
TRBV5-1	NA	TRBJ1-2	TRBD1	TGCGCCAGCAGCTTGGCCAGGGGGACAGGGGGTTTCAACTATGGCTACACCTTC	CASSLARGTGGFNYGYTF
TRBV7-9	few	TRBJ1-2	TRBD1	TGTGCCAGCAGCTTAGGGACAGGGGATGGCTACACCTTC	CASSLGTGDGYTF
TRBV6-1	NA	TRBJ1-2	NA	TGTGCCAGCAGTGTAGCAGGAGATTACTATGGCTACACCTTC	CASSVAGDYYGYTF
TRBV30	medium-sized	TRBJ1-1	NA	TGTGCCTGGAGTAACAACAGGGTGGGGATGAACACTGAAGCTTTCTTT	CAWSNNRVGMNTEAFF
TRBV5-5	few	TRBJ1-2	NA	TGTGCCAGCAGCTTGGCGGTCGGCCAGGAGGGAATCTATGGCTACACCTTC	CASSLAVGQEGIYGYTF
TRBV4-1	few	TRBJ2-3	TRBD2	TGCGCCAGCAGCCAAGACCAGGAAGTGAGCGGGATTCCCTTCACAGATACGCAGTATTTT	CASSQDQEVSGIPFTDTQYF